This paragraph reports one TCR beta chain. Clones were sequenced by immunoSEQ multiplex PCR, and TCRdb holds only the in-frame ones, with some missing. The sample carries 300,000 to 400,000 clones, 80% to 90% recorded once. This sample is drawn from a study of blood T cell repertoires in COVID-19. On the study more broadly: Sources were T cells, B-cell-depleted T cells, or PBMCs; the material itself was cDNA or gDNA.

Per the germline V gene, CDR1 is LNHDA and CDR2 is SQIVND (reference sequence). This CDR3 comprises 15 residues. V was clipped by 6 bases and J by 0 bases, with 12 bases between them. The sequenced sample was PBMCs or T cells enriched from blood (not recorded which). The V call is TRBV19, the J call TRBJ1-5; D remains ambiguous. The clonotype comes from a man in his late teens or twenties who had recovered from COVID-19. In DNA, the CDR3 is TGTGCCAGTAGGGAGGGCCCCTATAGCAATCAGCCCCAGCATTTT. The encoded protein is CASREGPYSNQPQHF.